This T cell receptor (beta chain) was sequenced in a study of cytomegalovirus exposure and HLA in healthy donors. Use of 60 Vbeta and 13 Jbeta primers characterized the PCR. Using immunoSEQ multiplex PCR, the repertoire was profiled, and TCRdb retains in-frame clones only, with some absent. This table holds around 130,000 clones. Germline V CDR1 and CDR2: SGHTA, FQGNSA. This CDR3 has 14 amino acids. Trimming took off 5 bases at V and 8 bases at J, with 15 bases between the two ends. The sequence was collected from a woman aged 40 to 50 in good health and CMV-seronegative. The sequenced material came from PBMCs. This rearrangement joins TRBV7-2 to TRBJ1-4; tentative D call: TRBD1 (6 bases). The CDR3 sequence: CASSIGGRMEKLFF. The CDR3 DNA reads TGTGCCAGCAGCATAGGGGGGCGGATGGAAAAACTGTTTTTT.